This TCR beta chain was profiled in a study of T cell repertoires in ileal Crohn's disease. As for the study in general: Patients had a median 7.9-year disease duration, and roughly 40% were active smokers. The M6 sample came from neoterminal ileum during colonoscopy after surgery.

Germline V lookup: CDR1 SEHNR, CDR2 FQNEAQ (reference sequence). Trimming took off 5 bases at V and 8 bases at J, with 7 bases between the two ends. The CDR3 has 12 amino acids. This clone was observed a single time. Its antigen remains unknown. Whole-study results and caveats: Active smokers at surgery had more clonal expansions than non-smokers.

Repertoires were generated with immunoSEQ multiplex PCR, while TCRdb's copy carries only in-frame clones and drops some. The profile shows 10,000 to 15,000 clones, approximately 80% of them singletons. As to time point: neoterminal ileum biopsy at postoperative endoscopy, about 6 months after surgery. Sequenced material: ileal tissue. The sequence came from an adult with Crohn's disease. The J gene is TRBJ1-6, the V gene TRBV7-9; no clear D gene. CDR3 DNA: TGTGCCAGCAGCCCGGCGGATTCACCCCTCCACTTT. Translation: CASSPADSPLHF.